The 32 T cell receptor beta chains below come from one sample, sequenced in a study of shared clonotypes between healthy human individuals. Data came from immunoSEQ multiplex PCR; TCRdb stores just in-frame clones and leaves some out. The repertoire holds roughly 2.2 million clones, with 92% as singletons. The specimen was naive CD4+ T cells from PBMCs. Subset described: CD45RA+ positively selected. The origin of the receptors is a man between 18 and 35 years old in good health. Some clones in this sample may be carry-over from other donors' samples.

A note on this clone: Different DNA sequences within this sample yield the same CDR3. The chain employs TRBV7-9 and TRBJ1-2; D gene unclear. Germline CDR1 is SEHNR and CDR2 is FQNEAQ (reference sequence). The CDR3 runs 14 residues. With 1 base removed from V and 2 bases from J, the gap between germline ends came to 8 bases. CDR3 residues: CASSLGGSNYGYTF. DNA for the CDR3: TGTGCCAGCAGCTTAGGTGGGTCCAACTATGGCTACACCTTC.

Only one count was recorded for this clone. The gene calls are TRBV5-6 and TRBJ2-7, with 8 bases aligning to TRBD2. Trimming cost V 2 bases and J 4 bases; bases outside gene matches: 2. Germline V gives CDR1 SGHDT, CDR2 YYEEEE. The CDR3 is 13 residues long. CDR3 bases: TGTGCCAGCAGCTTTGGGACTAGGTACGAGCAGTACTTC. The encoded protein is CASSFGTRYEQYF.

This chain uses TRBV7-8 with TRBJ2-7, with a weak D call TRBD1 (6 bases). Looked up from germline, CDR1 is SGHVS and CDR2 is FQNEAQ. The germline V and J ends were trimmed by 8 bases and 6 bases, with 17 bases remaining between them. CDR3 length equals 13 residues. The CDR3 DNA reads as TGTGCCAGCGCCGACGTTGGGGGCGGCGAGCAGTACTTC. As protein: CASADVGGGEQYF.

This rearrangement joins TRBV6-9 to TRBJ1-1; D remains unclear. Trimming removed 5 bases at V and 2 bases at J, with 6 bases between. In germline, CDR1 is MNHGY, CDR2 SVAAGI. This CDR3 spans 12 amino acids. DNA of the CDR3: TGTGCCAGCAGTGGACGTAACACTGAAGCTTTCTTT. Protein sequence: CASSGRNTEAFF.

CDR3 protein: CASSHPVGRNTDTQYF. The CDR3 DNA sequence: TGTGCCAGCAGCCACCCGGTAGGGAGGAACACAGATACGCAGTATTTT. The chain joins TRBV7-9 to TRBJ2-3; TRBD2 might be the D (6 bases). Trimming removed 5 bases from V and 2 bases from J, with 17 bases in between. Germline-derived CDR1 and CDR2 are SEHNR and FQNEAQ (reference sequence). The CDR3 is 16 residues long.

This clone has only one observation. The chain uses TRBV2 and TRBJ1-3, with D tentatively TRBD1 (5 bases). The CDR3 is 14 amino acids. V shed 6 bases and J shed 2 bases, with 11 bases lying between them. Per germline, CDR1 SNHLY and CDR2 FYNNEI. CDR3: CASRSTAAGNTIYF. The CDR3 nucleotides are TGTGCCAGCAGATCGACAGCGGCTGGAAACACCATATATTTT.

V and J are TRBV27 and TRBJ2-4; D unclear. The CDR3 runs 14 residues. V dropped 6 bases and J dropped 1 base, with 10 bases sitting between them. The germline CDR1 and CDR2 sequences are MNHEY and SMNVEV (reference sequence). CDR3 sequence reads: CASRILGAKNIQYF. The CDR3 coding sequence is TGTGCCAGCAGAATCTTGGGGGCCAAAAACATTCAGTACTTC.

This clone occurred once. CDR3 amino acids: CASMGGNEQFF. In DNA, the CDR3 is TGCGCCAGCATGGGGGGGAATGAGCAGTTCTTC. The chain links TRBV5-1 to TRBJ2-1; 7 nucleotides match TRBD2. Germline CDR1 is SGHRS and CDR2 is YFSETQ. V trimming: 6 bases; J trimming: 7 bases; junction bases outside the gene matches: 1. The CDR3 has 11 residues.

The gene calls are TRBV5-4 and TRBJ2-1, with 10 bases that match TRBD2. The germline gives CDR1 SGHNT, CDR2 YYREEE (reference sequence). The V and J ends lost 4 bases and 6 bases, in that order; junction bases with no gene match: 7. The CDR3 length is 15 residues. Here the CDR3 reads CASSHPGLAPNEQFF. DNA of the CDR3: TGTGCCAGCAGCCATCCGGGACTAGCGCCCAATGAGCAGTTCTTC. Full variable domain (rest looked up from reference TRBV5-4 and TRBJ2-1): ETGVTQSPTHLIKTRGQQVTLRCSSQSGHNTVSWYQQALGQGPQFIFQYYREEENGRGNFPPRFSGLQFPNYSSELNVNALELDDSALYLCASSHPGLAPNEQFFGPGTRLTVL.

V is TRBV7-3 and J is TRBJ2-1; 9 bases match TRBD2. The germline gives CDR1 SGHTA, CDR2 FQGTGA. Trimming cost V 5 bases and J 8 bases; bases outside gene matches: 10. The CDR3 is 15 amino acids. CDR3 protein: CASSIIAGVQDEQFF. The CDR3 bases are TGTGCCAGCAGCATAATAGCGGGAGTTCAGGATGAGCAGTTCTTC.

This chain uses TRBV5-5 with TRBJ2-5; D might be TRBD1 or TRBD2, each matching 6 bases. The length of the CDR3 is 14 residues. V was shortened by 5 bases and J by 1 base, with 12 bases between the two germline ends. The germline V gene encodes CDR1 SGHKS and CDR2 YYEKEE (reference sequence). The chain's CDR3 is CASRIGGGQETQYF. The CDR3, as DNA: TGTGCCAGCAGGATCGGAGGGGGCCAAGAGACCCAGTACTTC.

The V gene is TRBV5-6, the J gene TRBJ2-2; D ambiguous. Germline values: CDR1 SGHDT, CDR2 YYEEEE. The CDR3 covers 12 residues. V lost 6 bases to trimming and J lost 9 bases, with 12 bases between them. The CDR3 nucleotides read TGTGCCAGCACCCATTGGGGTCGGGAGCTGTTTTTT. This gives the protein CASTHWGRELFF.

The gene calls are TRBV6-1 and TRBJ1-5; maybe TRBD1 (5 bases). V lost 7 bases, J lost 2 bases, and 15 bases lay in between. Germline V gene data show CDR1 as MNHNS and CDR2 as SASEGT. The CDR3 sequence is 15 residues long. This CDR3 is CASTGGPGGNQPQHF. The CDR3 bases are TGTGCCAGCACCGGGGGTCCGGGAGGCAATCAGCCCCAGCATTTT.

V gene TRBV23-1 combines with J gene TRBJ2-5; 7 bases agree with TRBD1. TRBV23-1 is an open reading frame, and its role is uncertain. Losses at the gene ends were 6 bases for V and 1 base for J; bases not matched to a gene: 17. The CDR3 contains 18 residues. The CDR3 sequence is CASSPPVGTAKPQETQYF. CDR3 coding DNA: TGCGCCAGCAGCCCCCCAGTGGGGACAGCTAAACCCCAAGAGACCCAGTACTTC.

The V and J genes are TRBV6-6 and TRBJ2-7, with TRBD1 matching over 7 bases. This CDR3 is 14 amino acids long. V was clipped by 2 bases and J by 4 bases; unmatched bases: 5. Germline values: CDR1 MNHNY, CDR2 SVGAGI (reference sequence). CDR3 region: CASSYEGGRYEQYF. The CDR3, as DNA: TGTGCCAGCAGTTACGAAGGGGGCAGATACGAGCAGTACTTC.

The rearrangement links TRBV18 to TRBJ1-1, with D unclear. CDR1 KGHSH and CDR2 LQKENI come from the germline V gene. Trimming left V 3 bases short and J 1 base short, with 9 bases between. The CDR3 has 14 amino acids. The CDR3 coding sequence is TGTGCCAGCTCACCGGGAGGCCAGAACACTGAAGCTTTCTTT. Translating gives CASSPGGQNTEAFF.

V gene TRBV7-9 combines with J gene TRBJ2-3; possible D gene TRBD2, 5 bases. The ends were cut back, 5 bases at V and 3 bases at J, with 15 bases in the middle. The CDR3 is 15 residues long. Germline V gives CDR1 SEHNR, CDR2 FQNEAQ (reference sequence). The CDR3 sequence is CASSRPGVSTDTQYF. Written as DNA, the CDR3 is TGTGCCAGCAGCCGTCCCGGGGTGTCTACAGATACGCAGTATTTT.

This chain uses TRBV9 with TRBJ1-2; a possible D gene is TRBD1 (5 bases). Germline-derived CDR1 and CDR2 are SGDLS and YYNGEE. This CDR3 is built from 15 residues. V shed 4 bases and J shed 4 bases, with 17 bases lying between them. CDR3 DNA sequence: TGTGCCAGCAGCACCACGAGGCAGGGTTCCTATGGCTACACCTTC. Translation gives CASSTTRQGSYGYTF.

The CDR3 loop is CASSQVRSRARSGNEQFF. CDR3 DNA sequence: TGCGCCAGCAGCCAAGTACGTTCCCGGGCCCGTTCCGGCAATGAGCAGTTCTTC. The chain links TRBV4-3 to TRBJ2-1; D remains unclear. V lost 1 base and J lost 6, with 22 bases in between. CDR1 is LGHNA, CDR2 YSLEER, per germline. This CDR3 is 18 amino acids long.

This clone has a single count. Other DNA sequences in the sample encode the same CDR3. The chain couples TRBV6-6 to TRBJ2-7; TRBD2 is a possible D gene (6 bases). Germline CDR1 is MNHNY and CDR2 is SVGAGI (reference sequence). V was cut by 3 bases and J by 5 bases, with 8 bases left in between. CDR3 size: 12 residues. The chain's CDR3 is CASSYWGDEQYF. The CDR3, as DNA: TGTGCCAGCAGTTATTGGGGGGACGAGCAGTACTTC.

The chain combines TRBV28 with TRBJ2-5; TRBD2 matches at 7 bases. Unmatched junction bases numbered 7, after V lost 2 bases and J lost 7 bases. The CDR3 sequence is 14 residues long. CDR1 and CDR2 from the germline V gene are MDHEN and SYDVKM. The DNA for the CDR3 is TGTGCCAGCAGTTTAGGGGGGTCGGGAGGGACCCAGTACTTC. This translates into CASSLGGSGGTQYF.

This rearrangement joins TRBV28 to TRBJ2-7; no reliable D call. V was cut by 2 bases and J by 9 bases, with 11 bases left in between. The CDR3 totals 12 residues. Looked up from germline, CDR1 is MDHEN and CDR2 is SYDVKM. The CDR3 region has the DNA TGTGCCAGCAGTTTAAGTCCAAACGCGCAGTACTTC. As protein: CASSLSPNAQYF. The whole variable domain, remainder taken from reference TRBV28 and TRBJ2-7, is DVKVTQSSRYLVKRTGEKVFLECVQDMDHENMFWYRQDPGLGLRLIYFSYDVKMKEKGDIPEGYSVSREKKERFSLILESASTNQTSMYLCASSLSPNAQYFGPGTRLTVT.

The chain has TRBV6-5 and TRBJ2-7; D is perhaps TRBD2 (6 bases). CDR3 length: 15 residues. Trimming took off 0 bases at V and 3 bases at J, with 12 bases between the two ends. Germline values: CDR1 MNHEY, CDR2 SVGAGI. The CDR3 protein is CASSYSEAGIYEQYF. CDR3 bases: TGTGCCAGCAGTTACTCTGAGGCGGGGATCTACGAGCAGTACTTC.

The J gene is TRBJ2-2, the V gene TRBV4-1, with D unclear. Germline values: CDR1 MGHRA, CDR2 YSYEKL. The germline V and J ends were trimmed by 1 base and 7 bases, with 10 bases remaining between them. CDR3 length: 14 residues. The CDR3 region is CASSQGADGGELFF. In DNA form, the CDR3 reads TGCGCCAGCAGCCAAGGGGCGGACGGCGGGGAGCTGTTTTTT.

This sequence joins TRBV5-1 and TRBJ1-1; D gene unclear. The V gene lost 4 bases and the J gene lost 0 bases, with 16 bases spanning the gap. The CDR3 spans 16 residues. In germline, CDR1 is SGHRS, CDR2 YFSETQ. The CDR3 loop is CASSLTSARVNTEAFF. The CDR3, as DNA: TGCGCCAGCAGCCTAACCTCAGCTAGGGTGAACACTGAAGCTTTCTTT.

Turning to this clone: The same CDR3 arises from other DNA sequences in this sample as well. The chain carries TRBV2 and TRBJ2-3; D not resolved. The CDR3 has 12 amino acids. The germline V and J ends were trimmed by 2 bases and 4 bases, with 4 bases remaining between them. Germline loops: CDR1 SNHLY, CDR2 FYNNEI. The CDR3 coding sequence is TGTGCCAGCAGTGAATCGGCAGATACGCAGTATTTT. This translates into CASSESADTQYF.

This clone was found once. CDR3 coding DNA: TGTGCCAGCAGTTTATATCGGGGACCCCCCTACGAGCAGTACTTC. As protein: CASSLYRGPPYEQYF. The gene calls are TRBV27 and TRBJ2-7; D tentatively fits TRBD1 or TRBD2 (5 bases each). Germline V lookup: CDR1 MNHEY, CDR2 SMNVEV (reference sequence). This CDR3 has 15 amino acids. V was cut by 1 base and J by 2 bases, with 12 bases left in between.

This clone was seen a single time. V usage is TRBV10-3 and J usage is TRBJ1-1, with D perhaps matching TRBD1 (6 bases). The CDR3 is made up of 12 amino acids. CDR1 and CDR2 from the germline V gene are ENHRY and SYGVKD. Trimming stripped 4 bases from V and 6 bases from J, with 9 bases between. CDR3 amino acids: CAISGGGPEAFF. CDR3 DNA: TGTGCCATCAGTGGAGGGGGGCCTGAAGCTTTCTTT.

J is TRBJ2-7 and V is TRBV11-3; D is unclear. V was shortened by 0 bases and J by 8 bases, with 8 bases between the two germline ends. The CDR3 is 12 residues long. Germline CDR1 is SGHNT and CDR2 is YENEEA. The CDR3 DNA reads TGTGCCAGCAGCTTAGAGTTGCGGAAGCAGTACTTC. It yields the protein CASSLELRKQYF.

This chain uses TRBV5-1 with TRBJ2-7; 7 bases align to TRBD2. Germline trimming cut 4 bases from V and 3 bases from J; bases unmatched to any gene: 13. CDR3 size: 16 residues. Germline V gene sequence: CDR1 SGHRS, CDR2 YFSETQ. DNA of the CDR3: TGCGCCAGCAGCCTCTCCTGGACGGGAGGTAACTACGAGCAGTACTTC. Translated: CASSLSWTGGNYEQYF.

This chain joins TRBV5-1 and TRBJ2-3; the match to TRBD2 covers 12 bases. The CDR3 has 15 amino acids. CDR1 and CDR2 (germline): SGHRS, YFSETQ. V shed 1 base and J 5 bases; nucleotides not matched to a gene: 2. This chain's CDR3 is CASSLLAGGVDTQYF. For the CDR3, the DNA is TGCGCCAGCAGCTTGCTAGCGGGAGGGGTAGATACGCAGTATTTT.

The gene calls are TRBV7-3 and TRBJ2-1; 8 bases are shared with TRBD2. Trimming at V came to 5 bases and at J to 7 bases, leaving 16 bases not matched to a gene. The CDR3 is 17 amino acids. Germline CDR1 reads SGHTA; CDR2 reads FQGTGA. The CDR3 nucleotides are TGTGCCAGCAGCCGGGGGGGTCCTCGCCTGGGACTGAATGAGCAGTTCTTC. Protein sequence: CASSRGGPRLGLNEQFF.